The T cell receptor (beta chain) described here comes from a study of metastatic and nonmetastatic thyroid tumors. Overall study: Thyroid patients, malignant and benign, had repertoires compared across blood and tumor or nodule tissue.

In its sample, this clone ranks as medium-sized. Its antigen is undetermined. Trimming shortened V by 3 bases and J by 3 bases, and 18 bases separated the two germline ends. Per the germline V gene, CDR1 is MRHNA and CDR2 is SNTAGT. This CDR3 comprises 16 residues. Thyroid surgery was preceded by no treatment in any patient. General observations from the study: Reported TCR beta diversity, measured in blood and tumor, was significantly higher for malignant thyroid tumors than for benign nodules.

Original processing notes: Across clinicopathological groups, CDR3 differences served as the basis for building a distant-metastasis classifier for papillary thyroid cancer. TCRdb re-clonotyped the PCR reads via MiXCR. TCRdb, not the original authors, processed these V and J calls. The repertoire holds 9,500 to 15,000 clones, with about a third as singletons. Sequencing used tumor tissue. The rearrangement joins TRBV6-4 to TRBJ2-7; D might be TRBD2 (6 bases). The source is a female donor with papillary thyroid cancer or a benign thyroid nodule (not recorded which). Some clones in this sample may be carry-over from other donors' samples. The chain's CDR3 is CASSEHRDFFGYEQYF. Here the CDR3 DNA reads TGTGCCAGCAGTGAACACCGGGACTTTTTCGGCTACGAGCAGTACTTC.